Sequencing of this TCR beta chain was carried out in a study of T cells in tumors after PD-1 blockade. On the study more broadly: During anti-PD-1 treatment, some patients continued daily vismodegib 150 mg. Overall study results and limits: Some novel exhausted tumor clones appeared in pre-treatment blood, suggesting peripheral recruitment.

This clone was detected only a few times. Its antigen is currently unknown. Data came from immunoSEQ multiplex PCR; TCRdb stores just in-frame clones and leaves some out. The sample has about 60,000 clones, less than 85% seen once. Trimming took off 4 bases at V and 10 bases at J, with 8 bases between the two ends. The CDR3 has 12 amino acids. This TCR was sampled from a human donor with basal cell carcinoma. The chain recombines TRBV12-3 or TRBV12-4 with TRBJ1-6, with D perhaps TRBD1 (6 bases). The specimen was PBMCs, collected after anti-PD-1 treatment. The CDR3 DNA sequence: TGTGCCAGCAGTTACAGGGTCTCACCCCTCCACTTT. Protein product: CASSYRVSPLHF.